These 31 T cell receptor beta chains share one sample of origin, sequenced in a study of blood T cell repertoires in COVID-19. Sequenced by immunoSEQ multiplex PCR; TCRdb stores in-frame clones only, minus some. The sample lists approximately 300,000 clones, about 85% occurring once. Sample: PBMCs or T cells enriched from blood (not recorded which). The receptors shown here come from a woman younger than 45 who had been exposed to COVID-19.

The CDR3 reads CAWTGQYNEKLFF. CDR3 DNA sequence: TGTGCCTGGACGGGACAGTATAATGAAAAACTGTTTTTT. This chain links TRBV30 with TRBJ1-4; 7 bases line up with TRBD1. The CDR3 totals 13 residues. J gave up 4 bases and V 4 bases, and 3 bases lay outside the gene matches. The V gene's germline CDR1 is GTSNPN and CDR2 SVGIG (reference sequence).

The chain couples TRBV6-5 to TRBJ2-1; TRBD2 might be the D (6 bases). This CDR3 has 16 amino acids. The germline gives CDR1 MNHEY, CDR2 SVGAGI. V shed 2 bases and J shed 3 bases, with 14 bases lying between them. The CDR3 loop reads CASSYAGLRYYNEQFF. The CDR3 DNA follows: TGTGCCAGCAGTTACGCGGGACTGAGATACTACAATGAGCAGTTCTTC.

This clone was observed once. The chain recombines TRBV7-2 with TRBJ2-2; D perhaps matches TRBD2 (6 bases). The CDR3 has 15 residues. The germline gives CDR1 SGHTA, CDR2 FQGNSA. V lost 5 bases and J lost 2, with 12 bases in between. Written as DNA, the CDR3 is TGTGCCAGCAGCCGGGACTTTACAAACACCGGGGAGCTGTTTTTT. This encodes CASSRDFTNTGELFF.

This chain joins TRBV5-1 and TRBJ2-7; 8 positions agree with TRBD1. This CDR3 comprises 14 residues. The junction had 3 bases not matched to a gene; V was cut back by 3 bases and J by 1 base. Per germline, CDR1 SGHRS and CDR2 YFSETQ. CDR3 loop: CASSYRQGSYEQYF. Here the CDR3 DNA reads TGCGCCAGCAGCTACCGACAGGGGTCCTACGAGCAGTACTTC.

The chain joins TRBV18 to TRBJ1-3; 8 positions agree with TRBD1. This CDR3 has 14 amino acids. Trimming removed 2 bases from V and 7 bases from J; junction bases left unmatched: 4. Germline V gene sequence: CDR1 KGHSH, CDR2 LQKENI. The chain's CDR3 is CASSPGQGVNTIYF. The CDR3 DNA is TGTGCCAGCTCACCAGGACAGGGAGTGAACACCATATATTTT.

Details on this clone: Additional DNA sequences in this sample encode the identical CDR3. The rearrangement joins TRBV7-3 to TRBJ1-4, with 7 bases lining up with TRBD1. V trimming: 5 bases; J trimming: 7 bases; junction bases outside the gene matches: 7. This CDR3 is 14 amino acids long. Germline V gene lookup returns CDR1 SGHTA and CDR2 FQGTGA. CDR3 in amino acids: CASSPTGAGEKLFF. The CDR3 coding sequence is TGTGCCAGCAGCCCCACAGGGGCGGGTGAAAAACTGTTTTTT.

The chain recombines TRBV20-1 with TRBJ1-2; D is ambiguous. There are 15 residues in the CDR3. Germline V gene sequence: CDR1 DFQATT, CDR2 SNEGSKA (reference sequence). V was trimmed by 3 bases and J by 4 bases, leaving 18 bases between them. The CDR3 DNA sequence: TGCAGTGCTAGTGAATTTGGAGAGCCCCTCTATGGCTACACCTTC. This codes for CSASEFGEPLYGYTF.

The chain joins TRBV6-5 to TRBJ1-6, with TRBD1 as a possible D gene (6 bases). From germline, CDR1 is MNHEY and CDR2 SVGAGI. The CDR3 length is 13 residues. Trimming shortened V by 5 bases and J by 10 bases, and 12 bases separated the two germline ends. CDR3 in DNA: TGTGCCAGCAGTCTCGACAGGTGGTCACCCCTCCACTTT. Its protein product is CASSLDRWSPLHF.

The chain recombines TRBV6-6 with TRBJ1-1; 10 bases line up with TRBD1. The junction had 4 bases not matched to a gene; V was cut back by 2 bases and J by 4 bases. Germline CDR1 MNHNY, CDR2 SVGAGI (reference sequence). The CDR3 totals 15 residues. The CDR3 sequence is CASSYGTGVATEAFF. CDR3 bases: TGTGCCAGCAGTTACGGGACAGGGGTGGCCACTGAAGCTTTCTTT.

The V call is TRBV5-6, the J call TRBJ1-3; the D is unclear. CDR1 and CDR2 from the germline V gene are SGHDT and YYEEEE. V was cut by 5 bases and J by 0 bases, with 12 bases left in between. The CDR3 runs 15 residues. The CDR3 bases are TGTGCCAGCAGACAAAAGGGAGTCTCTGGAAACACCATATATTTT. It specifies CASRQKGVSGNTIYF. The variable domain in full, with the rest retrieved from reference TRBV5-6 and TRBJ1-3, is DAGVTQSPTHLIKTRGQQVTLRCSPKSGHDTVSWYQQALGQGPQFIFQYYEEEERQRGNFPDRFSGHQFPNYSSELNVNALLLGDSALYLCASRQKGVSGNTIYFGEGSWLTVV.

The V gene is TRBV7-2, the J gene TRBJ2-7; 8 nucleotides agree with TRBD2. J gave up 1 base and V 4 bases, and 6 bases lay outside the gene matches. The CDR3 totals 15 residues. Per the germline V gene, CDR1 is SGHTA and CDR2 is FQGNSA. The CDR3 spells CASSSRPGGSYEQYF. The CDR3 DNA follows: TGTGCCAGCAGCTCCCGACCGGGAGGGTCCTACGAGCAGTACTTC.

This clone was counted only a few times. The rearrangement joins TRBV6-6 to TRBJ2-7; D may be TRBD1 (6 bases). Germline V gene data show CDR1 as MNHNY and CDR2 as SVGAGI (reference sequence). The V gene lost 9 bases and the J gene lost 6 bases, with 24 bases spanning the gap. The CDR3 consists of 15 residues. CDR3 residues: CASTSGGRIPVEQYF. The CDR3 region has the DNA TGTGCCAGTACATCTGGGGGCCGGATCCCCGTCGAGCAGTACTTC.

The chain is built from TRBV5-1 and TRBJ1-4; TRBD1 matches at 10 bases. CDR1 and CDR2 from the germline V gene are SGHRS and YFSETQ. The CDR3 has 16 amino acids. The ends lost 3 bases at V and 5 bases at J; junction bases unmatched: 7. Here the CDR3 reads CASSSRPGQGNEKLFF. The CDR3 DNA reads TGCGCCAGCAGCTCGAGACCGGGACAGGGGAATGAAAAACTGTTTTTT. Full variable domain (remainder filled in from reference TRBV5-1 and TRBJ1-4): KAGVTQTPRYLIKTRGQQVTLSCSPISGHRSVSWYQQTPGQGLQFLFEYFSETQRNKGNFPGRFSGRQFSNSRSEMNVSTLELGDSALYLCASSSRPGQGNEKLFFGSGTQLSVL.

This clone was seen a handful of times. This sequence joins TRBV10-1 and TRBJ2-1; no reliable D call. Germline CDR1 and CDR2: WNHNN and SYGVQD (reference sequence). With 4 bases removed from V and 4 bases from J, the gap between germline ends came to 5 bases. This CDR3 is built from 12 residues. The CDR3 loop reads CASSGPYNEQFF. The CDR3 DNA reads as TGCGCCAGCAGTGGGCCGTACAATGAGCAGTTCTTC.

This clone showed up just a few times. V is TRBV13 and J is TRBJ1-1; possibly TRBD1 for D (5 bases). Germline CDR1 reads PRHDT; CDR2 reads FYEKMQ (reference sequence). This CDR3 is 15 amino acids long. The ends were cut back, 6 bases at V and 0 bases at J, with 14 bases in the middle. CDR3 residues: CASRHLTEMNTEAFF. DNA for the CDR3: TGTGCCAGCAGGCATCTGACAGAGATGAACACTGAAGCTTTCTTT.

In its sample, this clone was seen a few times. This chain uses TRBV2 with TRBJ1-1, with a weak D call TRBD1 (6 bases). The CDR3 loop spans 14 amino acids. Trimming took 5 bases from V and 11 from J, leaving 21 bases between them. CDR1 is SNHLY and CDR2 is FYNNEI in the germline V gene. The CDR3 DNA sequence: TGTGCCAGCAGTTTTTCCCCAACAGGGACCGACGCTTTCTTT. This codes for CASSFSPTGTDAFF.

Here the CDR3 DNA reads TGTGCCAGCAGCTTGGGGGGCCAGGGGGCGTTCGAGAACACCGGGGAGCTGTTTTTT. Translating it yields CASSLGGQGAFENTGELFF. The V and J genes are TRBV5-5 and TRBJ2-2; 8 bases match TRBD1. The ends lost 0 bases at V and 1 base at J; junction bases unmatched: 11. CDR3 length: 19 residues. In germline, CDR1 is SGHKS, CDR2 YYEKEE (reference sequence).

This chain uses TRBV3-1 (or the pseudogene TRBV3-2) with TRBJ1-2; D unresolved. This CDR3 is built from 14 residues. V lost 5 bases, J lost 2 bases, and 12 bases lay in between. Germline values: CDR1 LGHDT, CDR2 YNNKEL (reference sequence). CDR3 sequence: CASSGRERNYGYTF. The CDR3 bases are TGTGCCAGCAGCGGCCGGGAGCGAAACTATGGCTACACCTTC.

This clone was seen once. The chain combines TRBV27 with TRBJ2-7; D not certain. The germline V gene encodes CDR1 MNHEY and CDR2 SMNVEV (reference sequence). The V gene lost 6 bases and the J gene lost 6 bases, with 9 bases spanning the gap. This CDR3 has 11 residues. The CDR3: CASRKLTEQYF. In DNA, the CDR3 is TGTGCCAGCAGAAAACTAACCGAGCAGTACTTC.

The chain recombines TRBV29-1 with TRBJ1-2; D is uncertain. V lost 5 bases to trimming and J lost 0 bases, with 19 bases between them. The germline CDR1 and CDR2 sequences are SQVTM and ANQGSEA. The CDR3 consists of 16 residues. DNA for the CDR3: TGCAGCGTTCTGGGCCTCGGACTGCAAGCTAACTATGGCTACACCTTC. It is translated as CSVLGLGLQANYGYTF.

The rearrangement links TRBV4-1 to TRBJ2-7, with 8 bases that match TRBD2. The CDR3 runs 16 residues. V lost 6 bases and J lost 0; bases outside the gene matches: 10. Germline CDR1 reads MGHRA; CDR2 reads YSYEKL. The CDR3 nucleotides are TGCGCCAGCAGTCCCGCGTCGGGGGGGGACTCCTACGAGCAGTACTTC. Translation: CASSPASGGDSYEQYF.

The rearrangement links TRBV28 to TRBJ1-5; TRBD1 aligns across 7 bases. The CDR3 spans 14 residues. V lost 5 bases and J lost 6; bases outside the gene matches: 7. Germline values: CDR1 MDHEN, CDR2 SYDVKM. The CDR3 DNA follows: TGTGCCAGCAGTGCAGGACAGGAAGCTCAGCCCCAGCATTTT. Amino acids: CASSAGQEAQPQHF.

The chain couples TRBV5-1 to TRBJ2-3; D unresolved. Deletions cut 0 bases from V and 0 bases from J, with 5 bases between. The CDR3 is made up of 14 amino acids. Germline V gene data show CDR1 as SGHRS and CDR2 as YFSETQ. The CDR3 here is CASSLDQSTDTQYF. DNA for the CDR3: TGCGCCAGCAGCTTGGATCAGAGCACAGATACGCAGTATTTT.

The table lists this clone with a few counts. The CDR3 DNA sequence: TGTGCCAGCAGTGTACCTCATACAGGAGATCGAAGTCAGCCCCAGCATTTT. It encodes CASSVPHTGDRSQPQHF. The chain has TRBV2 and TRBJ1-5; TRBD1 might be the D (5 bases). V lost 4 bases and J 6 bases, leaving 22 bases between the germline ends. This CDR3 spans 17 amino acids. The germline gives CDR1 SNHLY, CDR2 FYNNEI. Using reference TRBV2 and TRBJ1-5 for the parts outside the CDR3, the full variable domain is EPEVTQTPSHQVTQMGQEVILRCVPISNHLYFYWYRQILGQKVEFLVSFYNNEISEKSEIFDDQFSVERPDGSNFTLKIRSTKLEDSAMYFCASSVPHTGDRSQPQHFGDGTRLSIL.

The chain recombines TRBV6-2 or TRBV6-3 with TRBJ1-1; possible D gene TRBD1, 5 bases. Germline V gene data show CDR1 as MNHEY and CDR2 as SVGEGT. The CDR3 consists of 15 residues. V was clipped by 4 bases and J by 1 base, with 13 bases between them. Written as DNA, the CDR3 is TGTGCCAGCAGTTCCCTAGACAGAGCGAACACTGAAGCTTTCTTT. Amino acids: CASSSLDRANTEAFF.

This clone was detected ten times or more. The rearrangement joins TRBV13 to TRBJ2-3; 7 bases line up with TRBD2. Germline V gene data show CDR1 as PRHDT and CDR2 as FYEKMQ (reference sequence). Trimming took 6 bases from V and 0 from J; bases not matched to a gene: 6. The CDR3 length is 15 residues. In DNA form, the CDR3 reads TGTGCCAGCAGTACCAGGGAGGGTAGCACAGATACGCAGTATTTT. It specifies CASSTREGSTDTQYF.

V usage is TRBV5-5 and J usage is TRBJ1-4; 10 nucleotides line up with TRBD1. The CDR3 has 15 residues. J lost 10 bases, V lost 2 bases, and 8 bases had no gene match. The germline V gene encodes CDR1 SGHKS and CDR2 YYEKEE (reference sequence). The CDR3 here is CASSFTGTGVGKLFF. CDR3 nucleotides: TGTGCCAGCAGCTTTACCGGGACAGGGGTGGGAAAACTGTTTTTT. The entire variable domain, with the rest obtained from reference TRBV5-5 and TRBJ1-4, is as follows: DAGVTQSPTHLIKTRGQQVTLRCSPISGHKSVSWYQQVLGQGPQFIFQYYEKEERGRGNFPDRFSARQFPNYSSELNVNALLLGDSALYLCASSFTGTGVGKLFFGSGTQLSVL.

In this sample, this clone turned up once. The CDR3 coding sequence is TGTGCCAGTAGTATAGATCCCAGGGGGCGAGGCTACACCTTC. As protein: CASSIDPRGRGYTF. The V and J genes are TRBV19 and TRBJ1-2, with 8 bases lining up with TRBD1. V trimming: 0 bases; J trimming: 8 bases; junction bases outside the gene matches: 5. The CDR3 is 14 amino acids. The germline gives CDR1 LNHDA, CDR2 SQIVND (reference sequence). The entire variable domain, with the rest obtained from reference TRBV19 and TRBJ1-2, is as follows: DGGITQSPKYLFRKEGQNVTLSCEQNLNHDAMYWYRQDPGQGLRLIYYSQIVNDFQKGDIAEGYSVSREKKESFPLTVTSAQKNPTAFYLCASSIDPRGRGYTFGSGTRLTVV.

V is TRBV19 and J is TRBJ1-1, with D uncertain. The V gene's germline CDR1 is LNHDA and CDR2 SQIVND (reference sequence). CDR3 size: 14 residues. V was cut by 2 bases and J by 5 bases, with 12 bases left in between. CDR3 region: CASSIREGGTEAFF. CDR3 in DNA: TGTGCCAGTAGTATAAGGGAGGGAGGTACTGAAGCTTTCTTT.

The rearrangement uses TRBV6-5 and TRBJ2-6; D is unclear. The CDR3 contains 15 residues. Germline V lookup: CDR1 MNHEY, CDR2 SVGAGI. V was cut by 4 bases and J by 0 bases, with 7 bases left in between. The CDR3 here is CASSSVTSGANVLTF. CDR3 bases: TGTGCCAGCAGTTCAGTCACCTCTGGGGCCAACGTCCTGACTTTC.

The V and J genes are TRBV5-1 and TRBJ1-1; D is perhaps TRBD1 (5 bases). With 4 bases removed from V and 0 bases from J, the gap between germline ends came to 13 bases. CDR1 is SGHRS and CDR2 is YFSETQ in the germline V gene. The CDR3 loop spans 15 amino acids. The CDR3: CASSLWGELNTEAFF. CDR3 coding DNA: TGCGCCAGCAGCCTTTGGGGGGAGCTGAACACTGAAGCTTTCTTT.